Following are 14 T cell receptor beta chains from one sample sequenced in a study of blood T cell repertoires in COVID-19 (dated by TCRdb to 2020 to 2022). Library preparation employed the immunoSEQ multiplex PCR assay. TCRdb carries this immuneACCESS record with in-frame sequences only. Its versions omit some clonotypes, under half of them owing to an unresolved V gene in the studies checked, with the rest unexplained. Recorded for this sample are some 30,000 clones; about 90% of them occurred a single time. Around 2% of the sample is in the top ten clones. Input material: peripheral blood. These receptors were taken from a man aged 50 to 60 with active or convalescent COVID-19.

The V call is TRBV19, the J call TRBJ2-1, with no clear D. V was shortened by 5 bases and J by 2 bases, with 22 bases between the two germline ends. The CDR3 is 18 residues long. Germline values: CDR1 LNHDA, CDR2 SQIVND (reference sequence). The CDR3 DNA is TGTGCCAGTAGTCGTGCGGTTGGGTCCATTACCCCCTACAATGAGCAGTTCTTC. Translation gives CASSRAVGSITPYNEQFF.

This chain uses TRBV5-1 with TRBJ2-7; D is uncertain. V was pared by 2 bases and J by 2 bases, with 14 bases between. The CDR3 consists of 15 residues. Germline CDR1 reads SGHRS; CDR2 reads YFSETQ. For the CDR3, the DNA is TGCGCCAGCAGCTTCTCGACACAAAGAACCTACGAGCAGTACTTC. As protein: CASSFSTQRTYEQYF.

The chain combines TRBV28 with TRBJ2-7; 8 positions match TRBD2. This CDR3 has 16 residues. Germline lookup yields CDR1 MDHEN and CDR2 SYDVKM. V was clipped by 6 bases and J by 0 bases; unmatched bases: 10. The CDR3 coding sequence is TGTGCCAGCAGCCGCCCTACTAGCGGAATCTCCTACGAGCAGTACTTC. It encodes CASSRPTSGISYEQYF.

The chain combines TRBV4-3 with TRBJ2-6, with D unclear. Between the trimmed V and J ends, which lost 1 base and 3 bases, there was a span of 10 bases. The CDR3 sequence is 16 residues long. Germline V gene lookup returns CDR1 LGHNA and CDR2 YSLEER. The DNA for the CDR3 is TGCGCCAGCAGCCAAGGTCACGAACTTGGGGCCAACGTCCTGACTTTC. Protein product: CASSQGHELGANVLTF.

This sequence joins TRBV9 and TRBJ1-2; 8 nucleotides align to TRBD1. Germline V gene sequence: CDR1 SGDLS, CDR2 YYNGEE. J was trimmed by 4 bases and V by 0 bases; bases with no gene match: 14. The CDR3 sequence is 18 residues long. The CDR3 sequence is CASSVDSPQGAFGYGYTF. The DNA for the CDR3 is TGTGCCAGCAGCGTAGATTCCCCTCAGGGGGCATTCGGCTATGGCTACACCTTC. Full variable domain (rest looked up from reference TRBV9 and TRBJ1-2): DSGVTQTPKHLITATGQRVTLRCSPRSGDLSVYWYQQSLDQGLQFLIQYYNGEERAKGNILERFSAQQFPDLHSELNLSSLELGDSALYFCASSVDSPQGAFGYGYTFGSGTRLTVV.

This chain joins TRBV9 and TRBJ2-7; 7 bases match TRBD1. From germline, CDR1 is SGDLS and CDR2 YYNGEE. The CDR3 is 16 amino acids. V trimming: 0 bases; J trimming: 3 bases; junction bases outside the gene matches: 9. This CDR3 is CASSVGPPGQSYEQYF. CDR3 DNA sequence: TGTGCCAGCAGCGTAGGGCCACCGGGACAGAGCTACGAGCAGTACTTC.

This sequence joins TRBV28 and TRBJ2-2; 8 bases match TRBD1. This CDR3 has 16 residues. V was pared by 6 bases and J by 4 bases, with 10 bases of the junction left unmatched. Germline V lookup: CDR1 MDHEN, CDR2 SYDVKM. As DNA, the CDR3 is TGTGCCAGCAGCGCCCCGGGACAGGTGGTCACCGGGGAGCTGTTTTTT. Translated, it gives CASSAPGQVVTGELFF.

This clone was seen once. This chain links TRBV5-8 with TRBJ2-5; no clear D gene. The V end was cut by 1 base, the J end by 0 bases, with 10 bases between. This CDR3 spans 15 amino acids. Germline V gene sequence: CDR1 SGHTS, CDR2 YDEGEE. The CDR3 loop is CASSLHVANQETQYF. CDR3 coding DNA: TGTGCCAGCAGCTTGCACGTAGCTAACCAAGAGACCCAGTACTTC.

The CDR3, as DNA: TGCGCCAGCAGCTTGGCCCGACAGGGGTCAGATACGCAGTATTTT. Amino acids: CASSLARQGSDTQYF. This sequence joins TRBV5-1 and TRBJ2-3; 8 bases map to TRBD1. The CDR3 spans 15 residues. The trim removed 0 bases at V and 4 bases at J, leaving 4 bases unmatched. Germline V CDR1 and CDR2: SGHRS, YFSETQ.

This CDR3 reads CASSRTGGPEQYF. As DNA, the CDR3 is TGTGCCAGCAGCAGGACAGGGGGGCCCGAGCAGTACTTC. This sequence joins TRBV6-5 and TRBJ2-7; 10 bases map to TRBD1. The CDR3 sequence is 13 residues long. Looked up from germline, CDR1 is MNHEY and CDR2 is SVGAGI. Trimming took 6 bases from V and 6 from J; bases not matched to a gene: 5.

The chain uses TRBV19 and TRBJ1-1, with D uncertain. V lost 4 bases, J lost 1 base, and 7 bases lay in between. Germline CDR1 and CDR2: LNHDA and SQIVND (reference sequence). There are 13 residues in the CDR3. DNA of the CDR3: TGTGCCAGTAGTACCCGACAGAACACTGAAGCTTTCTTT. It is translated as CASSTRQNTEAFF.

The CDR3 sequence: CSVVAATSVWETQYF. The CDR3 DNA is TGCAGCGTTGTGGCAGCGACTAGCGTATGGGAGACCCAGTACTTC. The rearrangement joins TRBV29-1 to TRBJ2-5; 8 positions match TRBD2. Germline CDR1 SQVTM, CDR2 ANQGSEA. The V and J ends lost 4 bases and 5 bases, in that order; junction bases with no gene match: 12. There are 15 residues in the CDR3.

The V and J genes are TRBV15 and TRBJ2-5; 7 bases fit TRBD1. V lost 1 base to trimming and J lost 3 bases; unmatched junction nucleotides: 5. The CDR3 is 15 amino acids. Germline V gene lookup returns CDR1 LNHNV and CDR2 YYDKDF (reference sequence). This CDR3 reads CATSRGDSLEETQYF. CDR3 DNA sequence: TGTGCCACCAGCAGAGGGGACAGTCTAGAAGAGACCCAGTACTTC.

V and J are TRBV27 and TRBJ2-3; D call uncertain. The V gene's germline CDR1 is MNHEY and CDR2 SMNVEV (reference sequence). Deletions cut 2 bases from V and 2 bases from J, with 5 bases between. The CDR3 consists of 13 residues. The CDR3: CASSLTYTDTQYF. The CDR3 DNA reads as TGTGCCAGCAGTTTAACCTACACAGATACGCAGTATTTT.